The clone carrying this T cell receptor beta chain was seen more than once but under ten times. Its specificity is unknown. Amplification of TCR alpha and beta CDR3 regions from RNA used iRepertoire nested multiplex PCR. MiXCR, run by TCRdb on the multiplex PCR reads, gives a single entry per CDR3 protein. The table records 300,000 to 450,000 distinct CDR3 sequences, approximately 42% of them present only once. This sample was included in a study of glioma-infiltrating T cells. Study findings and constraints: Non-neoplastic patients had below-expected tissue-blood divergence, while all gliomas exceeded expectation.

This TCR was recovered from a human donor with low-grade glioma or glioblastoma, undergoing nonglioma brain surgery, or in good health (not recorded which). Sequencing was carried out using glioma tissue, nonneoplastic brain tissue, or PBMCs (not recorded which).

DNA for the CDR3: TGTGCCAGCAGCTTTATCGACCCGCGCCCTGCTGAAGCTTTCTTT. Encoded protein: CASSFIDPRPAEAFF. The chain uses TRBV7-9 and TRBJ1-1; D ambiguous. V was clipped by 3 bases and J by 6 bases, with 17 bases between them. The germline V gene has CDR1 SEHNR and CDR2 FQNEAQ (reference sequence). The CDR3 consists of 15 residues.